Listed here are 30 T cell receptor beta chains from one sample, sequenced in a study of cytomegalovirus exposure and HLA in healthy donors (dated by TCRdb to 2016 to 2017). Libraries were prepared through the immunoSEQ multiplex PCR assay. For the multiplex PCR, a mixture combining 60 forward primers for TCR Vbeta segments and 13 reverse primers for TCR Jbeta segments was used. TCRdb carries this immuneACCESS record with in-frame sequences only. Its versions omit some clonotypes, under half of them owing to an unresolved V gene in the studies checked, with the rest unexplained. The sample table lists over 85,000 clones, roughly 73% of them with a count of one. Over 3% of the sample goes to the ten largest clones. Sequencing input: PBMCs. These receptors were obtained from a man between 35 and 55 years old in good health and CMV-seronegative.

This clone was counted only a few times. The V and J genes are TRBV19 and TRBJ2-7, with TRBD1 matching 8 bases. With V trimmed by 6 bases and J by 3 bases, 7 bases remained unmatched. The CDR3 is 14 amino acids. The germline CDR1 and CDR2 sequences are LNHDA and SQIVND (reference sequence). The CDR3 spells CASRPLGQGYEQYF. CDR3 DNA: TGTGCCAGTAGACCCCTCGGACAGGGCTACGAGCAGTACTTC.

This clone appeared a few times. The V gene is TRBV11-2, the J gene TRBJ2-1; D is uncertain. The germline V and J ends were trimmed by 1 base and 0 bases, with 10 bases remaining between them. CDR1 and CDR2 (germline): SGHAT, FQNNGV. This CDR3 contains 16 residues. The CDR3 sequence: CASSLVRLTSYNEQFF. In nucleotides, the CDR3 is TGTGCCAGCAGCTTAGTGAGGTTAACCTCCTACAATGAGCAGTTCTTC.

This clone appeared once. The gene calls are TRBV6-5 and TRBJ2-7; TRBD1 matches at 7 bases. Per germline, CDR1 MNHEY and CDR2 SVGAGI. The CDR3 length is 14 residues. The J segment lost 2 bases and the V segment lost 1 base, leaving 2 bases of the junction unmatched. CDR3 loop: CASSYWQGAYEQYF. The DNA for the CDR3 is TGTGCCAGCAGTTACTGGCAGGGGGCCTACGAGCAGTACTTC.

The chain combines TRBV7-9 with TRBJ1-1; unclear D gene. Germline assignment: CDR1 SEHNR and CDR2 FQNEAQ (reference sequence). CDR3 length: 12 amino acids. Between the trimmed V and J ends, which lost 5 bases and 7 bases, there was a span of 11 bases. CDR3 residues: CASSRFENEAFF. In DNA form, the CDR3 reads TGTGCCAGCAGCCGGTTTGAGAATGAAGCTTTCTTT.

The count of this clone is one. The gene calls are TRBV19 and TRBJ1-5; D remains unclear. The CDR3 has 14 amino acids. Trimming took 7 bases from V and 4 from J, leaving 14 bases between them. Germline V lookup: CDR1 LNHDA, CDR2 SQIVND (reference sequence). CDR3 region: CASKSAAGNQPQHF. The CDR3, as DNA: TGTGCCAGTAAGAGCGCGGCCGGGAATCAGCCCCAGCATTTT.

As for this clone: This same CDR3 is encoded by further DNA sequences in the sample. The chain has TRBV5-1 and TRBJ1-2, with TRBD1 matching over 7 bases. V lost 3 bases and J lost 2; bases outside the gene matches: 4. The CDR3 is 14 amino acids. Germline V lookup: CDR1 SGHRS, CDR2 YFSETQ. The CDR3 DNA reads as TGCGCCAGCAGCTCCGGGACAGCCAACTATGGCTACACCTTC. The encoded protein is CASSSGTANYGYTF. The whole variable domain, filled in from reference TRBV5-1 and TRBJ1-2, reads KAGVTQTPRYLIKTRGQQVTLSCSPISGHRSVSWYQQTPGQGLQFLFEYFSETQRNKGNFPGRFSGRQFSNSRSEMNVSTLELGDSALYLCASSSGTANYGYTFGSGTRLTVV.

This clone was seen a few times. The CDR3 is CASSSEKQGQPQHF. The DNA for the CDR3 is TGTGCCAGCAGCTCCGAAAAACAGGGTCAGCCCCAGCATTTT. The chain employs TRBV5-6 and TRBJ1-5; maybe TRBD1 (6 bases). V dropped 3 bases and J dropped 6 bases, with 13 bases sitting between them. Germline lookup yields CDR1 SGHDT and CDR2 YYEEEE. CDR3 size: 14 residues.

The genes are TRBV5-1 and TRBJ2-3, with 11 bases identical to TRBD2. The V and J ends lost 5 bases and 4 bases, in that order; junction bases with no gene match: 6. The germline V gene encodes CDR1 SGHRS and CDR2 YFSETQ. This CDR3 is 15 amino acids long. CDR3: CASRDLAGGPDTQYF. The CDR3 DNA reads TGCGCCAGCAGAGACTTAGCGGGGGGGCCAGATACGCAGTATTTT.

V gene TRBV6-1 combines with J gene TRBJ2-3; a possible D gene is TRBD1 (6 bases). Germline V gene lookup returns CDR1 MNHNS and CDR2 SASEGT. There are 14 residues in the CDR3. V was pared by 3 bases and J by 5 bases, with 12 bases between. Here the CDR3 DNA reads TGTGCCAGCAGTGAGTTCAGGGGCAGAGATACGCAGTATTTT. This encodes CASSEFRGRDTQYF.

This rearrangement joins TRBV2 to TRBJ2-1, with 9 bases matching TRBD2. This CDR3 spans 16 amino acids. Germline V gene lookup returns CDR1 SNHLY and CDR2 FYNNEI. Trimming took 6 bases from V and 5 from J; bases not matched to a gene: 11. CDR3 in amino acids: CASRLGTSSLNNEQFF. CDR3 nucleotides: TGTGCCAGCAGGCTCGGGACTAGCAGTCTCAACAATGAGCAGTTCTTC.

V is TRBV7-6 and J is TRBJ2-7, with 12 bases identical to TRBD2. The J segment lost 4 bases and the V segment lost 1 base, leaving 5 bases of the junction unmatched. This CDR3 contains 16 residues. Germline-derived CDR1 and CDR2 are SGHVS and FNYEAQ. CDR3 sequence reads: CASSLGTSGEPYEQYF. The CDR3 DNA reads as TGTGCCAGCAGCTTAGGGACTAGCGGGGAGCCTTACGAGCAGTACTTC.

The CDR3 DNA is TGCGCCAGCAGCCGAGGGACAAGCCTTAACTATGGCTACACCTTC. Translating it yields CASSRGTSLNYGYTF. The rearrangement uses TRBV4-1 and TRBJ1-2; D might be TRBD1 (6 bases). The V and J ends lost 4 bases and 1 base respectively, with 13 bases between them. The CDR3 extends over 15 amino acids. Germline V gene sequence: CDR1 MGHRA, CDR2 YSYEKL.

The rearrangement links TRBV27 to TRBJ1-2; 7 bases map to TRBD1. Germline lookup yields CDR1 MNHEY and CDR2 SMNVEV (reference sequence). The V gene end was trimmed by 7 bases and the J gene end by 2 bases; junction bases not matched to a gene: 7. This CDR3 contains 14 residues. The CDR3 DNA follows: TGTGCCAGCACTAATACAGGGGCAAACTATGGCTACACCTTC. Protein: CASTNTGANYGYTF.

This sequence joins TRBV29-1 and TRBJ1-2, with 8 bases fitting TRBD1. Germline CDR1 reads SQVTM; CDR2 reads ANQGSEA. CDR3 length: 13 residues. The junction had 5 bases not matched to a gene; V was cut back by 5 bases and J by 3 bases. CDR3 in DNA: TGCAGCGTTCTAGAGACAGGGGACTATGGCTACACCTTC. Residues: CSVLETGDYGYTF. Together with reference TRBV29-1 and TRBJ1-2, the CDR3 gives the full variable domain: SAVISQKPSRDICQRGTSLTIQCQVDSQVTMMFWYRQQPGQSLTLIATANQGSEATYESGFVIDKFPISRPNLTFSTLTVSNMSPEDSSIYLCSVLETGDYGYTFGSGTRLTVV.

This chain uses TRBV7-9 with TRBJ1-6; D is ambiguous. Looked up from germline, CDR1 is SEHNR and CDR2 is FQNEAQ (reference sequence). CDR3 length equals 13 residues. The V gene lost 4 bases and the J gene lost 8 bases, with 9 bases spanning the gap. CDR3 loop: CASSSHGDSPLHF. The CDR3 DNA is TGTGCCAGCAGCTCCCACGGGGATTCACCCCTCCACTTT.

This clone has just a few counts. The chain recombines TRBV11-3 with TRBJ2-5; 7 bases agree with TRBD2. Germline V gives CDR1 SGHNT, CDR2 YENEEA. This CDR3 is built from 16 residues. J gave up 5 bases and V 5 bases, and 14 bases lay outside the gene matches. The CDR3: CASSPSAGELGETQYF. The CDR3, as DNA: TGTGCCAGCAGCCCCTCGGCGGGGGAGCTCGGCGAGACCCAGTACTTC.

The rearrangement uses TRBV4-1 and TRBJ2-1; 10 bases are a match to TRBD2. J lost 4 bases, V lost 2 bases, and 2 bases had no gene match. The V gene's germline CDR1 is MGHRA and CDR2 YSYEKL. The CDR3 loop spans 15 amino acids. This CDR3 reads CASSQLAGEYNEQFF. CDR3 coding DNA: TGCGCCAGCAGCCAACTAGCGGGGGAGTACAATGAGCAGTTCTTC.

The chain carries TRBV28 and TRBJ2-5; 14 bases align to TRBD2. CDR1 MDHEN and CDR2 SYDVKM come from the germline V gene. With 5 bases clipped from V and 6 bases from J, the junction kept 11 bases outside the gene matches. The CDR3 covers 17 residues. The DNA of the CDR3 is TGTGCCAGCAGTCGACGGGGACTAGCGGGGGAATCGAAGACCCAGTACTTC. Translating gives CASSRRGLAGESKTQYF.

The rearrangement joins TRBV4-1 to TRBJ1-5; D uncertain. V was clipped by 0 bases and J by 1 base, with 7 bases between them. The CDR3 length is 15 residues. Germline values: CDR1 MGHRA, CDR2 YSYEKL. The CDR3 here is CASSQDGLSNQPQHF. As DNA, the CDR3 is TGCGCCAGCAGCCAAGACGGACTAAGCAATCAGCCCCAGCATTTT.

This clone was seen only a few times. This sequence joins TRBV27 and TRBJ2-7, with 15 nucleotides matching TRBD2. Germline loops: CDR1 MNHEY, CDR2 SMNVEV (reference sequence). The CDR3 contains 21 residues. V dropped 1 base and J dropped 1; count of bases not matched to a gene: 14. The CDR3 coding sequence is TGTGCCAGCAGTTTATATCCCCCTGGACTGGGACTAGCGGGGGGATCCTACGAGCAGTACTTC. Residues: CASSLYPPGLGLAGGSYEQYF.

J is TRBJ1-6 and V is TRBV11-2, with TRBD1 matching over 11 bases. V lost 5 bases to trimming and J lost 4 bases; unmatched junction nucleotides: 7. CDR3 length equals 17 residues. CDR1 SGHAT and CDR2 FQNNGV come from the germline V gene. CDR3 sequence (DNA): TGTGCCAGCAGCCCTTTACGGGACAGGGGGTATAATTCACCCCTCCACTTT. The encoded protein is CASSPLRDRGYNSPLHF.

Worth noting for this clone: This may be a read error, as it is one base from a much larger clone. Other DNA sequences within the sample encode an identical CDR3. V and J are TRBV2 and TRBJ1-1, with TRBD1 matching 7 bases. V gave up 2 bases and J gave up 1 base; unmatched junction bases: 1. This CDR3 spans 14 amino acids. CDR1 is SNHLY and CDR2 is FYNNEI in the germline V gene. CDR3 residues: CASSEQGENTEAFF. In DNA form, the CDR3 reads TGTGCCAGCAGTGAACAGGGGGAGAACACTGAAGCTTTCTTT. Looking up the rest from reference TRBV2 and TRBJ1-1 gives the full variable domain: EPEVTQTPSHQVTQMGQEVILRCVPISNHLYFYWYRQILGQKVEFLVSFYNNEISEKSEIFDDQFSVERPDGSNFTLKIRSTKLEDSAMYFCASSEQGENTEAFFGQGTRLTVV.

This clone has only a few counts. This chain joins TRBV6-1 and TRBJ1-5, with D hard to call. The V and J ends lost 3 bases and 2 bases respectively, with 11 bases between them. Germline V gene data show CDR1 as MNHNS and CDR2 as SASEGT. CDR3 length equals 15 residues. The CDR3: CASSDPGHGNQPQHF. The CDR3 coding sequence is TGTGCCAGCAGTGACCCCGGTCACGGCAATCAGCCCCAGCATTTT.

This sequence joins TRBV2 and TRBJ2-7; 9 nucleotides match TRBD1. The CDR3 contains 14 residues. J lost 5 bases, V lost 6 bases, and 8 bases had no gene match. Germline V CDR1 and CDR2: SNHLY, FYNNEI. The CDR3 DNA sequence: TGTGCCAGCAGCGTTAGGACAGGGGTCGACGAGCAGTACTTC. It encodes CASSVRTGVDEQYF.

The V gene is TRBV2, the J gene TRBJ2-7; 7 nucleotides agree with TRBD1. The CDR3 contains 13 residues. Looked up from germline, CDR1 is SNHLY and CDR2 is FYNNEI. Trimming removed 6 bases from V and 2 bases from J; junction bases left unmatched: 4. The CDR3 sequence: CASRHDRAYEQYF. CDR3 nucleotides: TGTGCCAGCAGGCATGACAGGGCCTACGAGCAGTACTTC.

The chain links TRBV6-6 to TRBJ2-7, with D perhaps TRBD1 (6 bases). The CDR3 contains 13 residues. Germline lookup yields CDR1 MNHNY and CDR2 SVGAGI (reference sequence). V gave up 7 bases and J gave up 1 base, with 11 bases separating them. The CDR3 sequence is CASKQGGSYEQYF. The CDR3 DNA sequence: TGTGCCAGCAAGCAAGGGGGATCCTACGAGCAGTACTTC.

V and J are TRBV5-4 and TRBJ2-7; 14 bases match TRBD2. With V trimmed by 4 bases and J by 7 bases, 4 bases remained unmatched. Germline CDR1 and CDR2: SGHNT and YYREEE (reference sequence). The length of the CDR3 is 14 residues. CDR3 in amino acids: CASSRLAGGHEQYF. CDR3 coding DNA: TGTGCCAGCAGCCGACTAGCGGGGGGGCATGAGCAGTACTTC.

The J gene is TRBJ1-6, the V gene TRBV5-1; possible D gene TRBD1, 6 bases. CDR3 length: 16 amino acids. Between the trimmed V and J ends, which lost 2 bases and 7 bases, there was a span of 16 bases. From germline, CDR1 is SGHRS and CDR2 YFSETQ. The CDR3 bases are TGCGCCAGCAGCTTTAATTCCGGGACAAACAATTCACCCCTCCACTTT. As protein: CASSFNSGTNNSPLHF.

The rearrangement joins TRBV2 to TRBJ1-4; a weak D match, TRBD1 (6 bases). Germline loops: CDR1 SNHLY, CDR2 FYNNEI. The CDR3 runs to 14 residues. V shed 7 bases and J shed 5 bases, with 14 bases lying between them. DNA for the CDR3: TGTGCCAGCAACCTCGGGACACGGAATGAAAAACTGTTTTTT. This codes for CASNLGTRNEKLFF.

The gene calls are TRBV29-1 and TRBJ2-7; 7 bases align to TRBD2. This CDR3 region has 13 residues. Germline CDR1 is SQVTM and CDR2 is ANQGSEA. The junction had 8 bases not matched to a gene; V was cut back by 7 bases and J by 2 bases. CDR3 protein: CSAAGREPYEQYF. In DNA, the CDR3 is TGCAGCGCCGCGGGGCGGGAGCCCTACGAGCAGTACTTC.